Below, one T cell receptor (beta chain) is given with its context. Using immunoSEQ multiplex PCR, the repertoire was profiled, and TCRdb retains in-frame clones only, with some absent. The repertoire has 800,000 to 950,000 clones, about 96% of them found once; the top ten carry about 0.21%. The source of the sample is a study of shared clonotypes between healthy human individuals. In the naive CD8 group, cells lacked CD45RO and were positively selected for CCR7, so terminally differentiated effector memory CD45RA+ cells were left out. There are 16 residues in the CDR3. Germline values: CDR1 SGHAT, CDR2 FQNNGV. The J segment lost 3 bases and the V segment lost 5 bases, leaving 9 bases of the junction unmatched.

The chain joins TRBV11-2 to TRBJ2-1; 8 bases map to TRBD2. Material for sequencing was naive CD8+ T cells sorted from blood. The source of this sequence is a man younger than 40 in good health. CDR3 DNA: TGTGCCAGCAGCGGCGGTGGCGGGAGGTTCTACAATGAGCAGTTCTTC. It codes for CASSGGGGRFYNEQFF.